The clone carrying this T cell receptor (beta chain) has only one observation. This sample was included in a study of blood T cell repertoires in COVID-19. The overall study: The United States, Italy and Spain were the sources of the acute and convalescent COVID-19 samples. Sample material is recorded as cDNA or gDNA derived from T cells, B-cell-depleted T cells, or PBMCs.

CDR1 is KGHSH and CDR2 is LQKENI in the germline V gene. Trimming cost V 6 bases and J 5 bases; bases outside gene matches: 8. CDR3 length: 15 amino acids. How the authors handled the data: Amplification with reference gene primers provided the estimates of nucleated cell counts. Repertoires were generated with immunoSEQ multiplex PCR, while TCRdb's copy carries only in-frame clones and drops some. D and trimming were read from the DNA, whereas the V and J calls and clone size are those reported in that table. Here the sample spans 80,000 to 90,000 clones, 75% to 90% being singletons. The material sequenced was peripheral blood. The sequence derives from an elderly man with active or convalescent COVID-19. The rearrangement links TRBV18 to TRBJ2-1; 9 bases are a match to TRBD2. The CDR3 spells CASSPLGLANNEQFF. CDR3 DNA: TGTGCCAGCTCTCCTTTAGGACTAGCGAACAATGAGCAGTTCTTC.